This entry concerns a single TCR beta chain. This specimen comes from a study of blood T cell repertoires in COVID-19. Study background: Donors in the United States, Italy and Spain gave samples during acute or convalescent COVID-19. The cDNA or gDNA used as material had been derived from T cells, B-cell-depleted T cells, or PBMCs.

Looked up from germline, CDR1 is SGHRS and CDR2 is YFSETQ. Trimming stripped 0 bases from V and 2 bases from J, with 9 bases between. The CDR3 length is 14 residues. Authors' methods: Reference gene primer amplification in the assay estimated nucleated cell counts. Sequencing used immunoSEQ multiplex PCR; TCRdb keeps in-frame clones, though not all of them. D and trimming come from the DNA, and the V and J calls and clone size come from that table. The sample includes under 300,000 clones, around 83% of them seen just once. The sequenced sample consisted of peripheral blood. The chain combines TRBV5-1 with TRBJ2-7, with D maybe TRBD2 (5 bases). The clonotype was recovered from a man aged 40-55 years who had recovered from COVID-19. The CDR3 loop is CASSLGGRAYEQYF. In nucleotides, the CDR3 is TGCGCCAGCAGCTTGGGTGGGAGAGCCTACGAGCAGTACTTC.